The 11 T cell receptor beta chains presented below share a single source sample, sequenced in a study of blood T cell repertoires in COVID-19. Generated by immunoSEQ multiplex PCR, the TCRdb table keeps only in-frame clones and is missing some. The sample records around 90,000 clones, 87% being singletons. Source material: peripheral blood. The receptors derive from a male donor with acute or convalescent COVID-19.

V gene TRBV2 combines with J gene TRBJ1-6, with 8 bases matching TRBD1. The junction had 7 bases not matched to a gene; V was cut back by 3 bases and J by 9 bases. This CDR3 contains 15 residues. Looked up from germline, CDR1 is SNHLY and CDR2 is FYNNEI. The DNA of the CDR3 is TGTGCCAGCAGTGACCAGGGGGCGAATTTTTCACCCCTCCACTTT. Translating gives CASSDQGANFSPLHF.

This clone has a handful of counts. The chain has TRBV11-2 and TRBJ2-7; TRBD1 might be the D (6 bases). Per germline, CDR1 SGHAT and CDR2 FQNNGV. This CDR3 has 15 amino acids. The germline V and J ends were trimmed by 3 bases and 0 bases, with 12 bases remaining between them. CDR3 nucleotides: TGTGCCAGCAGCTTTGGGACATCCCCCTCCTACGAGCAGTACTTC. Protein: CASSFGTSPSYEQYF.

The rearrangement joins TRBV2 to TRBJ2-5; 8 nucleotides agree with TRBD1. This CDR3 is built from 16 residues. Germline assignment: CDR1 SNHLY and CDR2 FYNNEI. J gave up 5 bases and V 2 bases, and 10 bases lay outside the gene matches. The CDR3 coding sequence is TGTGCCAGCAGTGAATTTGGTGACAGGGGCACGGAGACCCAGTACTTC. Encoded protein: CASSEFGDRGTETQYF.

This chain connects TRBV27 to TRBJ1-4; a possible D gene is TRBD1 (6 bases). Trimming stripped 6 bases from V and 3 bases from J, with 17 bases between. This CDR3 has 16 residues. Germline CDR1 and CDR2: MNHEY and SMNVEV (reference sequence). CDR3 in DNA: TGTGCCAGCAGGGACCCGGGGGGGGCGGCTAATGAAAAACTGTTTTTT. Encoded protein: CASRDPGGAANEKLFF.

This clone has a handful of counts. The chain joins TRBV6-1 to TRBJ1-3; D might be TRBD1 (5 bases). Trimming left V 2 bases short and J 4 bases short, with 12 bases between. Looked up from germline, CDR1 is MNHNS and CDR2 is SASEGT. The CDR3 contains 15 residues. This chain's CDR3 is CASSERGTTGNTIYF. CDR3 in DNA: TGTGCCAGCAGTGAACGCGGGACGACGGGAAACACCATATATTTT.

The chain employs TRBV4-1 and TRBJ1-1; TRBD1 aligns across 7 bases. Germline loops: CDR1 MGHRA, CDR2 YSYEKL. Trimming at V came to 9 bases and at J to 1 base, leaving 5 bases not matched to a gene. The length of the CDR3 is 13 residues. The CDR3 loop reads CARTTGRNTEAFF. The CDR3 nucleotides are TGCGCCAGGACGACAGGGCGGAACACTGAAGCTTTCTTT.

This rearrangement joins TRBV12-3 or TRBV12-4 to TRBJ1-1; a weak D match, TRBD1 (5 bases). V was shortened by 5 bases and J by 4 bases, with 11 bases between the two germline ends. This CDR3 region has 13 residues. Here the CDR3 reads CASSAWGGTEAFF. The CDR3 bases are TGTGCCAGCAGTGCCTGGGGGGGCACTGAAGCTTTCTTT.

J is TRBJ2-1 and V is TRBV5-1, with 10 bases lining up with TRBD2. Losses at the gene ends were 1 base for V and 2 bases for J; bases not matched to a gene: 0. Germline V gene lookup returns CDR1 SGHRS and CDR2 YFSETQ. The CDR3 is 15 residues long. CDR3 sequence reads: CASSLTSGAYNEQFF. The CDR3, as DNA: TGCGCCAGCAGCTTGACTAGCGGGGCCTACAATGAGCAGTTCTTC.

This clone was recorded only once. This chain links TRBV2 with TRBJ2-5, with D possibly TRBD2 on 6 matching bases. V was shortened by 5 bases and J by 2 bases, with 15 bases between the two germline ends. Germline V CDR1 and CDR2: SNHLY, FYNNEI. The CDR3 sequence is 15 residues long. The CDR3, as DNA: TGTGCCAGCAGTACCAGACTAGGAGGACAAGAGACCCAGTACTTC. Amino acid sequence: CASSTRLGGQETQYF.

CDR3 in amino acids: CSVARGGEGYTF. CDR3 sequence (DNA): TGCAGCGTTGCGCGGGGAGGCGAGGGCTACACCTTC. The genes are TRBV29-1 and TRBJ1-2, with D unresolved. V lost 4 bases and J lost 8, with 14 bases in between. The CDR3 runs to 12 residues. The germline CDR1 and CDR2 sequences are SQVTM and ANQGSEA.

This chain connects TRBV19 to TRBJ2-3, with D hard to call. The CDR3 totals 14 residues. The V gene lost 8 bases and the J gene lost 3 bases, with 15 bases spanning the gap. Per germline, CDR1 LNHDA and CDR2 SQIVND (reference sequence). The CDR3 DNA reads TGTGCCAGTCGAGACACGGCACCAACAGATACGCAGTATTTT. It codes for CASRDTAPTDTQYF.